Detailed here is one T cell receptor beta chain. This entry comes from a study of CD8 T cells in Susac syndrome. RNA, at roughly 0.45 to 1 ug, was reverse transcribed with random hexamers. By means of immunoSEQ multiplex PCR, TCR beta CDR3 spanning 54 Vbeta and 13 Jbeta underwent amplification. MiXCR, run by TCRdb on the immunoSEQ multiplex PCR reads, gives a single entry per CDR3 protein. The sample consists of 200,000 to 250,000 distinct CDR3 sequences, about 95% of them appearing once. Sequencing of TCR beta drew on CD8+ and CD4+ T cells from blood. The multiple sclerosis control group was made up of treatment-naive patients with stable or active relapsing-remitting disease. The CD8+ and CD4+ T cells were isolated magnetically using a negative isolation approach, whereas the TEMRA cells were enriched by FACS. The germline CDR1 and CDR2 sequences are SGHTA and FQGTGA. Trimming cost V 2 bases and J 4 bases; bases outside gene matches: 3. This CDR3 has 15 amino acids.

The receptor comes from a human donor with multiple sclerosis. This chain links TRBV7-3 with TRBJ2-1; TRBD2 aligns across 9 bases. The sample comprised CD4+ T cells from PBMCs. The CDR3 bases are TGTGCCAGCAGCTTAGGCGGGAGGGTGTACAATGAGCAGTTCTTC. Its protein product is CASSLGGRVYNEQFF.